A selection of T cell receptor beta chains follows, all from one sample in a study of glioma-infiltrating T cells after dendritic cell vaccination. Repertoires were generated with immunoSEQ multiplex PCR, while TCRdb's copy carries only in-frame clones and drops some. The sample yields 85,000 to 100,000 clones, approximately 80% seen once. Sample: blood, taken after dendritic cell vaccination. These receptors were obtained from a human donor with glioblastoma. Each CDR3 is given without its conserved first and last residue.

j_call	v_call	cdr3_aa
TRBJ1-1	TRBV18	ASSRRVNFNMNTEAF
TRBJ2-5	TRBV5-1	ASREGSETQY
TRBJ1-5	TRBV25-1	ASSEYKGFNQPQH
TRBJ1-1	TRBV18	ASSRAGMNTEAF
TRBJ1-2	TRBV27	ASVPGGGGYT
TRBJ2-1	TRBV5-1	ASSSRPGTGYYNEQF
TRBJ1-2	TRBV5-1	ASSLRGEVENGYT
TRBJ2-1	TRBV6-1	ASSEFAAGPYNEQF
TRBJ2-7	TRBV7-9	ASSLYRWEESPYEQY
TRBJ2-2	TRBV11-2	ASSLGSGGTGELF
TRBJ2-1	TRBV9	ASSPLAGAYNEQF
TRBJ2-7	TRBV6-4	ASSDGGNAEQY
TRBJ1-1	TRBV20-1	SVRGSGAF
TRBJ2-7	TRBV9	ASSILQGEAQY
TRBJ2-5	TRBV5-8	ASSPGTVKQETQY
TRBJ2-1	TRBV30	AWSVLAGGNEQF
TRBJ1-2	TRBV30	AWRQQGNYGYT
TRBJ2-5	TRBV5-1	ASSLAITSGETQY
TRBJ2-7	TRBV6-6	ASSYADRGLEQY
TRBJ2-2	TRBV6-1	ASSARGEMNTGELF
TRBJ2-5	TRBV5-1	ASSFLDRAQETQY
TRBJ2-5	TRBV30	AWTTPGGSQTQY
TRBJ1-3	TRBV28	ASSLAAGGNTIY
TRBJ2-2	TRBV30	AWTIPGTSGRVTRTGELF
TRBJ2-1	TRBV27	ASSLFGRASYNEQF
TRBJ2-1	TRBV6-1	ASSEEGLSYNEQF
TRBJ2-3	TRBV10-3	AISDRTDTQY
TRBJ2-7	TRBV6-5	ASSRGAEQY
TRBJ1-1	TRBV6-1	ASRTGARTEAF
TRBJ1-2	TRBV19	ASSSSGGNYGYT
TRBJ1-2	TRBV7-3	ASSLRVGTGVFNYGYT
TRBJ1-1	TRBV6-5	ASSYLANTEAF
TRBJ1-2	TRBV29-1	SGAGTAYGYT
TRBJ2-7	TRBV28	ASQGQALYEQY
TRBJ2-7	TRBV7-6	ASSLRQGDSYEQY
NA	TRBV10-3	AISLQGVSYEQY
TRBJ2-3	TRBV30	AWSALGQGNSDTQY
TRBJ2-1	TRBV19	ASSTGTYNEQF
TRBJ1-2	TRBV18	ASNLNPGTNYGYT
TRBJ2-3	TRBV5-1	ASRPGTGLDTQY
TRBJ2-5	TRBV29-1	SVVTDYQETQY
TRBJ2-7	TRBV30	AWQTGGTYEQY
TRBJ1-5	TRBV28	ASSLRAGGGQPQH
TRBJ2-3	TRBV5-1	ASSRQSSTDTQY
TRBJ1-1	TRBV6-6	ASRDRGGGTEAF
TRBJ2-2	TRBV11-2	ASSLVGAGTGELF
TRBJ2-5	TRBV15	ATSRGHGAQETQY
TRBJ1-5	TRBV18	ASSPPLGRVYQPQH
TRBJ2-7	TRBV19	ASSMDNAYEQY
TRBJ2-7	TRBV6-6	ASSYSGGYTYEQY
TRBJ1-2	TRBV10-2	ASSMGQASYGYT